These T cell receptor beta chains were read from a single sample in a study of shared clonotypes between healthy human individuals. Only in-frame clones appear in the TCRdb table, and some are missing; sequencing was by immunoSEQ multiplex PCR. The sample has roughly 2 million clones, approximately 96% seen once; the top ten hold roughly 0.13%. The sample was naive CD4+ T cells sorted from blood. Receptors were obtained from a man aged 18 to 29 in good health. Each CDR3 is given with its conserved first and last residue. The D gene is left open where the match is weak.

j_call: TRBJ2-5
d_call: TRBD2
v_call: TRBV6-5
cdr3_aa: CASSLAGIQETQYF
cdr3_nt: TGTGCCAGCAGTCTAGCGGGGATACAAGAGACCCAGTACTTC

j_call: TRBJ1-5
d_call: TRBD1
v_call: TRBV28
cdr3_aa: CASSLNGQGRQPQHF
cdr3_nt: TGTGCCAGCAGTTTGAACGGACAGGGTCGGCAGCCCCAGCATTTT

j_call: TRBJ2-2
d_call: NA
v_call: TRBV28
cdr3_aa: CASSQRAGGSGELFF
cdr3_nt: TGTGCCAGCAGTCAAAGGGCAGGGGGGTCCGGGGAGCTGTTTTTT

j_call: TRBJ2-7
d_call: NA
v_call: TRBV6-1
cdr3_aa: CASLDPTTGPGEQYF
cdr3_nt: TGTGCCAGCTTAGACCCAACGACAGGTCCTGGCGAGCAGTACTTC

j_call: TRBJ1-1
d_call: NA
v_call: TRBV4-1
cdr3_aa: CASSLEGQLNTEAFF
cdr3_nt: TGCGCCAGCAGCCTCGAAGGACAGTTAAACACTGAAGCTTTCTTT

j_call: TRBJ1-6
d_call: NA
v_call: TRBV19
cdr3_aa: CASTRTASSYNSPLHF
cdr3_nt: TGTGCCAGTACCCGGACAGCGAGCTCCTATAATTCACCCCTCCACTTT

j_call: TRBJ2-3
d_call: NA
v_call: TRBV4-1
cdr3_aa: CASSQDRLTDTQYF
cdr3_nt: TGCGCCAGCAGCCAAGATCGGCTCACAGATACGCAGTATTTT

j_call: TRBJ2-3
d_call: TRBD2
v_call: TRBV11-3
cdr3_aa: CASSLEGLAGHTQYF
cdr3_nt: TGTGCCAGCAGCTTGGAGGGACTAGCAGGGCATACGCAGTATTTT

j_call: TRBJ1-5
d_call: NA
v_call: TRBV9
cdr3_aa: CASSVEGQGNQPQHF
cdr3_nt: TGTGCCAGCAGCGTTGAGGGACAAGGCAATCAGCCCCAGCATTTT

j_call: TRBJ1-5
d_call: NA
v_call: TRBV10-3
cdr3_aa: CAIREGLNQPQHF
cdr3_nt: TGTGCCATCAGGGAAGGACTCAATCAGCCCCAGCATTTT

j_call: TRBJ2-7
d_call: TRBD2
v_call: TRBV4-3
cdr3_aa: CASSRTSGSSYEQYF
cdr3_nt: TGCGCCAGCAGCCGAACAAGCGGGAGCTCCTACGAGCAGTACTTC